The source of this T cell receptor (beta chain) is a study of blood T cells in healthy people across ages (dated by TCRdb to the mid-2010s). For context, the study as a whole: In model experiments, template switching captured roughly one uniquely barcoded TCR beta cDNA molecule for every two T cells. Age-related changes in TCR beta repertoire diversity were measured in the study by deep sequencing normalized with unique cDNA molecular identifiers. Using the same blood draw, the study looked at two additional independent replicas of 1 million unique cDNA reads for two donors, one aged 18 to 30 and the other aged 80 or older. Four age groups were formed from the donors: young (average roughly 15 years), middle-aged (more than 35), aged (around 68) and long-lived (82). To avoid experimental bias, donors of different ages were spread randomly across the sequencing lanes. What the work shows at the level of the full study, not this receptor alone: Compared with the aged group, the long-lived group had more naive CD4+ T cells, fewer expanded clones and increased TCR diversity, a pattern suggesting age selection. Bulk unsorted PBMC profiling prevented conclusive comparison of naive and antigen-experienced compartments. A strong correlation was found between observed TCR beta diversity and the percentage of naive T cells measured by flow cytometry. Observed TCR beta diversity per million T cells fell roughly linearly with age, and a significant reduction was already apparent by age approximately 40. Donor CMV infection status was unknown, potentially confounding age-related changes in expanded clonotypes. Total diversity estimates from one million sequenced T cells were considered lower bounds and underestimates.

From its cysteine to its phenylalanine, the CDR3 spans 16 amino acids. CDR3 DNA is the only sequence kept; it has 48 bases, read in frame from the first base. Deletion took 0 bases off V and 8 bases off J, with a span of 20 bases between the germline ends. The germline V gene encodes CDR1 SGDLS and CDR2 YYNGEE. The donors were roughly 40 Caucasian individuals from Russia, aged roughly 6 to 100 years, who were systemically healthy. Each donor gave ten milliliters of peripheral blood, collected into EDTA-treated Vacutainer tubes. PBMCs were isolated by Ficoll-Paque density-gradient centrifugation, with at least 7 million obtained per sample. Trizol reagent was used to extract total RNA from the PBMCs, yielding at least 5 micrograms per sample. For every donor, an aliquot of PBMCs went through flow cytometry to measure the percentages of naive CD45RAhigh/CD27high T cells. The library was generated by 5' RACE. TCRdb lists the instrument as Illumina HiSeq 2500. A second 7 to 11 cycle PCR used a sample-barcoded 5' primer and a J-beta primer mix. A template-switch 5' adaptor carrying 12 random nucleotides introduced a unique molecular identifier onto each TCR beta cDNA molecule. At least 2.5 million CDR3-containing paired-end reads were obtained from each sample. First-strand cDNA synthesis was performed from all RNA using the Mint cDNA synthesis kit, with priming by a TRBC-specific oligonucleotide. Following uracil-DNA glycosylase treatment, a first 18-cycle PCR with universal primers M1SS and BC2_uni_R was performed on all cDNA. Regarding the original processing steps: Normalization of each sample was performed by random selection of 1 million high-quality reads, each carrying a distinct molecular identifier. Reads with shared molecular identifiers were discarded instead of being binned into consensus sequences. CDR3 identification, clonotype clustering and error correction used MiTCR with a Q25 quality threshold and the strictest error-elimination algorithm. Lower-bound total TCR beta diversity was estimated with a nonparametric unseen species model using Euler transformation. TCRdb reanalyzed the raw reads on its own, using fastp at Q25 for trimming and MiXCR for clone calling, and kept in-frame beta chains. Each record represents a unique CDR3 protein, reported with the most common genes and DNA among its rows. V and J calls and clone size were set by TCRdb, not the authors. The sample table contains more than 800,000 distinct CDR3 sequences; only one count was recorded for 40% to 45% of them. About 20% of the sample is held by the ten biggest clonotypes.

Only a few counts were recorded for this clonotype. Its target antigen remains unknown. The record has no base qualities; no much larger clone is one base away. The chain uses TRBV9 and TRBJ1-2; no D segment can be confidently identified. The specimen was blood. The source of this sequence is a woman aged 55-69 years in good health. The CDR3: CASSVDLSFVDRGYTF. The nucleotide sequence reads TGTGCCAGCAGCGTAGATCTCAGTTTTGTCGATCGGGGCTACACCTTC.